These 20 T cell receptor beta chains share one sample of origin, sequenced in a study of blood T cell repertoires in COVID-19. Profiling relied on immunoSEQ multiplex PCR, and the TCRdb table lists in-frame clones only, not all of them. The table shows some 130,000 clones, with approximately 86% occurring only once. Sequencing was performed on peripheral blood. The receptors here all came from a woman between 70 and 85 years old with COVID-19, enrolled during active disease.

In DNA form, the CDR3 reads TGTGCCAGCAGTGAAGCCCCGGGACAGGATAACTATGGCTACACCTTC. Encoded protein: CASSEAPGQDNYGYTF. J is TRBJ1-2 and V is TRBV6-1; 8 bases match TRBD1. This CDR3 has 16 residues. The V gene end was trimmed by 0 bases and the J gene end by 1 base; junction bases not matched to a gene: 4. From germline, CDR1 is MNHNS and CDR2 SASEGT.

The V call is TRBV30, the J call TRBJ1-1; D possibly corresponds to TRBD1 (5 bases). Germline V gives CDR1 GTSNPN, CDR2 SVGIG (reference sequence). CDR3 length equals 12 residues. This chain's CDR3 is CAGAGGNTEAFF. The CDR3 nucleotides read TGTGCTGGAGCGGGGGGGAACACTGAAGCTTTCTTT. Combining the CDR3 with reference TRBV30 and TRBJ1-1 gives the whole variable domain SQTIHQWPATLVQPVGSPLSLECTVEGTSNPNLYWYRQAAGRGLQLLFYSVGIGQISSEVPQNLSASRPQDRQFILSSKKLLLSDSGFYLCAGAGGNTEAFFGQGTRLTVV.

The chain combines TRBV12-3 or TRBV12-4 with TRBJ1-1, with a weak D call TRBD1 (5 bases). The CDR3 runs to 13 residues. Trimming pared 3 bases from V and 6 bases from J, leaving 11 bases between. The CDR3 here is CASSFQGGAEAFF. The CDR3 DNA reads as TGTGCCAGCAGTTTTCAGGGAGGCGCTGAAGCTTTCTTT.

The rearrangement joins TRBV28 to TRBJ2-7; TRBD1 matches 11 bases. This CDR3 is 13 amino acids long. The V and J ends lost 5 bases and 7 bases, in that order; junction bases with no gene match: 4. CDR1 and CDR2 (germline): MDHEN, SYDVKM. CDR3 protein: CASSRDRGKEQYF. The CDR3 DNA follows: TGTGCCAGCAGTCGGGACAGGGGGAAGGAGCAGTACTTC.

The chain employs TRBV5-1 and TRBJ2-7, with D possibly matching TRBD1 (6 bases). Germline CDR1 reads SGHRS; CDR2 reads YFSETQ. The CDR3 sequence is 15 residues long. The germline V and J ends were trimmed by 1 base and 5 bases, with 16 bases remaining between them. CDR3 in DNA: TGCGCCAGCAGCTTGACTACCGGGACAATCAACGAGCAGTACTTC. The encoded protein is CASSLTTGTINEQYF.

The gene calls are TRBV11-2 and TRBJ1-4; D is unresolved. This CDR3 is 15 amino acids long. V was trimmed by 5 bases and J by 5 bases, leaving 15 bases between them. Germline assignment: CDR1 SGHAT and CDR2 FQNNGV. The CDR3 DNA is TGTGCCAGCAGCAAATCCCCGGACTGGAATGAAAAACTGTTTTTT. It translates to CASSKSPDWNEKLFF.

V and J are TRBV28 and TRBJ1-1; 9 nucleotides line up with TRBD1. This CDR3 comprises 15 residues. The V and J ends lost 6 bases and 2 bases, in that order; junction bases with no gene match: 7. The germline gives CDR1 MDHEN, CDR2 SYDVKM. The CDR3 DNA reads as TGTGCCAGCAGCGATCAGGGACAGGGTAACACTGAAGCTTTCTTT. Protein product: CASSDQGQGNTEAFF.

This chain joins TRBV7-9 and TRBJ1-4; unclear D gene. Germline V gene lookup returns CDR1 SEHNR and CDR2 FQNEAQ (reference sequence). CDR3 length: 15 amino acids. Trimming stripped 3 bases from V and 0 bases from J, with 8 bases between. The CDR3 here is CASSFNKATNEKLFF. The CDR3 DNA sequence: TGTGCCAGCAGCTTTAACAAAGCAACTAATGAAAAACTGTTTTTT. The full variable domain, its missing parts supplied by reference TRBV7-9 and TRBJ1-4, is DTGVSQNPRHKITKRGQNVTFRCDPISEHNRLYWYRQTLGQGPEFLTYFQNEAQLEKSRLLSDRFSAERPKGSFSTLEIQRTEQGDSAMYLCASSFNKATNEKLFFGSGTQLSVL.

The chain has TRBV19 and TRBJ1-5, with D perhaps matching TRBD1 (5 bases). The CDR3 length is 18 residues. The germline CDR1 and CDR2 sequences are LNHDA and SQIVND (reference sequence). Trimming pared 10 bases from V and 0 bases from J, leaving 25 bases between. The CDR3 bases are TGTGCCACCACCAGCTGGACAAGGGATGGTGATAGCAATCAGCCCCAGCATTTT. Translated, it gives CATTSWTRDGDSNQPQHF.

This sequence joins TRBV19 and TRBJ2-1; 14 positions match TRBD2. Germline values: CDR1 LNHDA, CDR2 SQIVND (reference sequence). This CDR3 is 15 amino acids long. V gave up 5 bases and J gave up 9 bases; unmatched junction bases: 6. The CDR3 nucleotides read TGTGCCAGTAGTGCCCGGACTAGCGGGGGGTTTGAGCAGTTCTTC. Its protein is CASSARTSGGFEQFF.

This clone was seen just once. Here the CDR3 DNA reads TGCGCCAGCAGTCAACCGAGTCCCGGGACAGGGGGCTCGTCGCAGTACAATGAGCAGTTCTTC. Its protein is CASSQPSPGTGGSSQYNEQFF. J is TRBJ2-1 and V is TRBV23-1, with 12 positions matching TRBD1. TRBV23-1 is noted as an ORF with a role that remains uncertain. V trimming: 2 bases; J trimming: 4 bases; junction bases outside the gene matches: 18. CDR3 size: 21 residues.

The chain employs TRBV10-3 and TRBJ1-2; D gene uncertain. The germline gives CDR1 ENHRY, CDR2 SYGVKD. The length of the CDR3 is 18 residues. With 0 bases removed from V and 2 bases from J, the gap between germline ends came to 19 bases. CDR3 residues: CAISESVADSRRNYGYTF. DNA for the CDR3: TGTGCCATCAGTGAGTCCGTCGCCGACTCACGCCGAAACTATGGCTACACCTTC.

The chain carries TRBV3-1 (or the pseudogene TRBV3-2) and TRBJ2-5, with TRBD2 as a possible D gene (6 bases). Germline-derived CDR1 and CDR2 are LGHDT and YNNKEL (reference sequence). V was trimmed by 4 bases and J by 3 bases, leaving 9 bases between them. This CDR3 comprises 13 residues. The CDR3 DNA follows: TGTGCCAGCAGCCGCGGGATCGAAGAGACCCAGTACTTC. It translates to CASSRGIEETQYF.

The V gene is TRBV7-2, the J gene TRBJ2-7; D is unclear. Trimming removed 1 base from V and 0 bases from J, with 10 bases in between. Germline loops: CDR1 SGHTA, CDR2 FQGNSA. The CDR3 is made up of 15 amino acids. The CDR3 DNA reads TGTGCCAGCAGCTTAGGGGCAGGTAGCTCCTACGAGCAGTACTTC. Translation gives CASSLGAGSSYEQYF. The complete variable domain, with remaining parts taken from reference TRBV7-2 and TRBJ2-7, reads GAGVSQSPSNKVTEKGKDVELRCDPISGHTALYWYRQSLGQGLEFLIYFQGNSAPDKSGLPSDRFSAERTGGSVSTLTIQRTQQEDSAVYLCASSLGAGSSYEQYFGPGTRLTVT.

The chain has TRBV5-5 and TRBJ2-7; perhaps TRBD2 as D (5 bases). CDR1 is SGHKS, CDR2 YYEKEE, per germline (reference sequence). The CDR3 covers 11 residues. V was trimmed by 3 bases and J by 7 bases, leaving 8 bases between them. The CDR3 loop is CASSSGWEQYF. The CDR3 region has the DNA TGTGCCAGCAGCTCGGGGTGGGAGCAGTACTTC.

V is TRBV7-6 and J is TRBJ1-6; TRBD1 matches at 7 bases. This CDR3 contains 17 residues. Germline trimming cut 1 base from V and 9 bases from J; bases unmatched to any gene: 12. From germline, CDR1 is SGHVS and CDR2 FNYEAQ. CDR3 sequence (DNA): TGTGCCAGCAGCTTAGAGGCTATGACAGGGCCTGTTTCACCCCTCCACTTT. Protein product: CASSLEAMTGPVSPLHF.

This clone was observed a few times. V and J are TRBV3-1 (or the pseudogene TRBV3-2) and TRBJ2-5, with 12 bases lining up with TRBD2. With 3 bases clipped from V and 3 bases from J, the junction kept 2 bases outside the gene matches. Germline lookup yields CDR1 LGHDT and CDR2 YNNKEL (reference sequence). CDR3 length: 15 residues. The DNA of the CDR3 is TGTGCCAGCAGCCAGAGGACTAGCGGGAAAGAGACCCAGTACTTC. This codes for CASSQRTSGKETQYF.

The V gene is TRBV10-2, the J gene TRBJ1-5, with 8 nucleotides matching TRBD1. J lost 5 bases, V lost 6 bases, and 3 bases had no gene match. CDR3 size: 13 residues. Germline V gene data show CDR1 as WSHSY and CDR2 as SAAADI. The DNA of the CDR3 is TGCGCCAGCAGCGGGACAGGATATCAGCCCCAGCATTTT. It translates to CASSGTGYQPQHF.

There are a few counts of this clone. V is TRBV4-2 and J is TRBJ2-3, with D perhaps matching TRBD1 (6 bases). Germline V lookup: CDR1 LGHNA, CDR2 YNFKEQ. Trimming stripped 1 base from V and 2 bases from J, with 13 bases between. The CDR3 has 16 amino acids. This chain's CDR3 is CASSQVARGFTDTQYF. CDR3 nucleotide sequence: TGTGCCAGCAGCCAAGTTGCCAGGGGATTCACAGATACGCAGTATTTT.

The gene calls are TRBV5-1 and TRBJ1-3; 9 nucleotides line up with TRBD1. The CDR3 spans 15 residues. V was pared by 1 base and J by 7 bases, with 6 bases of the junction left unmatched. Germline V CDR1 and CDR2: SGHRS, YFSETQ. In DNA form, the CDR3 reads TGCGCCAGCAGCTTGACCGGGACAGGGAGGAACACCATATATTTT. It codes for CASSLTGTGRNTIYF.